These 32 T cell receptor beta chains share one sample of origin, sequenced in a study of metastatic and nonmetastatic thyroid tumors. TCRdb re-clonotyped the PCR reads through MiXCR. The sample lists tens of thousands of clones, around a sixth seen once, with 6.5% to 8.5% in the top ten. No patient received treatment before thyroid surgery. The material sequenced was blood. These receptor sequences come from a female donor with papillary thyroid cancer or a benign thyroid nodule (not recorded which). Some clones in this sample may be carry-over from other donors' samples.

This clone was picked up many times. The V gene is TRBV2, the J gene TRBJ2-1; TRBD2 matches 13 bases. The length of the CDR3 is 18 residues. Germline lookup yields CDR1 SNHLY and CDR2 FYNNEI. V dropped 5 bases and J dropped 2; count of bases not matched to a gene: 9. Written as DNA, the CDR3 is TGTGCCAGCAGTTACAGGGGGGGACTAGCGGGAACCTACAATGAGCAGTTCTTC. Translating it yields CASSYRGGLAGTYNEQFF.

The chain employs TRBV27 and TRBJ2-5; unclear D gene. The CDR3 totals 14 residues. The germline V gene encodes CDR1 MNHEY and CDR2 SMNVEV (reference sequence). Trimming shortened V by 5 bases and J by 5 bases, and 15 bases separated the two germline ends. CDR3 loop: CASSDLTRMETQYF. In DNA, the CDR3 is TGTGCCAGCAGTGACCTGACTCGCATGGAGACCCAGTACTTC.

V and J are TRBV11-2 and TRBJ2-7; D tentatively fits TRBD1 or TRBD2 (5 bases each). In germline, CDR1 is SGHAT, CDR2 FQNNGV. This CDR3 has 14 amino acids. V lost 6 bases to trimming and J lost 1 base, with 13 bases between them. The DNA of the CDR3 is TGTGCCAGCAGTCCCGGGGCCGCATCCTACGAGCAGTACTTC. This translates into CASSPGAASYEQYF.

This chain links TRBV20-1 with TRBJ1-2; 9 nucleotides agree with TRBD1. With V trimmed by 2 bases and J by 8 bases, 9 bases remained unmatched. The germline gives CDR1 DFQATT, CDR2 SNEGSKA (reference sequence). The CDR3 is 14 residues long. Written as DNA, the CDR3 is TGCAGTGCTAGAAACAGGGGGCGTGCGCGCGGCTACACCTTC. As protein: CSARNRGRARGYTF.

This clone has ten or more counts. This chain joins TRBV7-2 and TRBJ1-2; D uncertain. CDR3 length: 15 residues. Per the germline V gene, CDR1 is SGHTA and CDR2 is FQGNSA. The germline V and J ends were trimmed by 2 bases and 0 bases, with 10 bases remaining between them. For the CDR3, the DNA is TGTGCCAGCAGCTTAAGCCCCGGGACTAACTATGGCTACACCTTC. It yields the protein CASSLSPGTNYGYTF.

This clone is classed as medium-sized. J is TRBJ2-7 and V is TRBV6-1; 8 bases are shared with TRBD1. The CDR3 totals 14 residues. Germline CDR1 MNHNS, CDR2 SASEGT. V was pared by 5 bases and J by 5 bases, with 8 bases of the junction left unmatched. CDR3 loop: CASSSPGQANEQYF. Here the CDR3 DNA reads TGTGCCAGCAGTTCACCGGGACAGGCCAACGAGCAGTACTTC.

This clone was counted many times. The J gene is TRBJ1-4, the V gene TRBV2; D unclear. Germline CDR1 reads SNHLY; CDR2 reads FYNNEI. V was clipped by 4 bases and J by 3 bases, with 12 bases between them. This CDR3 is built from 15 residues. The CDR3 coding sequence is TGTGCCAGCAGTGCTATGGGGTATTCTAATGAAAAACTGTTTTTT. Translated: CASSAMGYSNEKLFF.

This clone was observed a handful of times. At one boundary the junction diverges from the germline segment, which might be a read error. In nucleotides, the CDR3 is TGTGCCAGCAGTGTTATGCCACACAATGAGCAGTTATTC. Translation: CASSVMPHNEQLF. The genes are TRBV6-1 and TRBJ2-1; D is unresolved. The CDR3 extends over 13 amino acids. In germline, CDR1 is MNHNS, CDR2 SASEGT.

By share, this clone counts as medium-sized. The rearrangement links TRBV6-1 to TRBJ2-7; D assignment may be TRBD1 or TRBD2 (5 bases each). Germline CDR1 and CDR2: MNHNS and SASEGT. Deletions cut 7 bases from V and 6 bases from J, with 16 bases between. This CDR3 is 13 amino acids long. The CDR3 DNA is TGTGCCAGCACCGGGGACCTGTGGGGCGAGCAGTACTTC. It translates to CASTGDLWGEQYF.

By its share, this clone is medium-sized (0.01 to 0.1%). This chain uses TRBV24-1 with TRBJ2-5; the match to TRBD1 covers 7 bases. The CDR3 is made up of 14 amino acids. The J segment lost 2 bases and the V segment lost 7 bases, leaving 6 bases of the junction unmatched. Germline V gene data show CDR1 as KGHDR and CDR2 as SFDVKD. CDR3 sequence reads: CATSFTGQQETQYF. In DNA form, the CDR3 reads TGTGCCACCAGCTTTACGGGACAGCAAGAGACCCAGTACTTC.

This clone has just a few counts. This sequence joins TRBV7-6 and TRBJ2-7; D ambiguous. The CDR3 is 12 amino acids. Germline V CDR1 and CDR2: SGHVS, FNYEAQ. The V end lost 3 bases, the J end lost 4 bases, and 7 bases lay between the germline ends. CDR3 amino acids: CASSFIVYEQYF. The CDR3 DNA is TGTGCCAGCAGCTTCATCGTTTACGAGCAGTACTTC.

This clone was seen many times. The rearrangement links TRBV2 to TRBJ2-5; D remains ambiguous. In germline, CDR1 is SNHLY, CDR2 FYNNEI. The ends were cut back, 5 bases at V and 2 bases at J, with 9 bases in the middle. This CDR3 is 13 amino acids long. CDR3 sequence: CASSTYGQETQYF. CDR3 DNA sequence: TGTGCCAGCAGTACCTATGGGCAAGAGACCCAGTACTTC.

In its sample, this clone was seen many times. The rearrangement joins TRBV24-1 to TRBJ2-3, with D hard to call. Germline assignment: CDR1 KGHDR and CDR2 SFDVKD. V lost 5 bases and J lost 0, with 5 bases in between. This CDR3 has 13 amino acids. As DNA, the CDR3 is TGTGCCACCAGTGGGGATAGCACAGATACGCAGTATTTT. Protein: CATSGDSTDTQYF.

This clone is termed medium-sized. The chain is built from TRBV11-2 and TRBJ2-7; D is unclear. V dropped 0 bases and J dropped 7 bases, with 10 bases sitting between them. The CDR3 loop spans 13 amino acids. The V gene's germline CDR1 is SGHAT and CDR2 FQNNGV. In nucleotides, the CDR3 is TGTGCCAGCAGCTTAGAGAACAGTGGGGAGCAGTACTTC. Its protein is CASSLENSGEQYF.

This clone has a count of ten or more. The genes are TRBV10-2 and TRBJ2-1; 7 nucleotides agree with TRBD2. J lost 2 bases, V lost 4 bases, and 5 bases had no gene match. Germline CDR1 is WSHSY and CDR2 is SAAADI. CDR3 size: 15 residues. This CDR3 reads CASSAWLAAYNEQFF. As DNA, the CDR3 is TGCGCCAGCAGTGCTTGGCTAGCGGCCTACAATGAGCAGTTCTTC.

This clone came up a few times. The V and J genes are TRBV11-3 and TRBJ2-7; possible D gene TRBD1, 6 bases. Germline V gives CDR1 SGHNT, CDR2 YENEEA. Trimming cost V 5 bases and J 0 bases, with 8 bases left between them. This CDR3 region has 13 residues. The CDR3 DNA follows: TGTGCCAGCAGCGGGACAAACTCCTACGAGCAGTACTTC. This encodes CASSGTNSYEQYF.

The chain employs TRBV5-1 and TRBJ2-7; 9 nucleotides align to TRBD2. CDR1 and CDR2 from the germline V gene are SGHRS and YFSETQ. Unmatched junction bases numbered 15, after V lost 4 bases and J lost 4 bases. The CDR3 runs to 17 residues. CDR3 sequence reads: CASSRGASGIVSYEQYF. CDR3 bases: TGCGCCAGCAGCCGGGGGGCTAGCGGGATCGTCTCATACGAGCAGTACTTC.

The sample holds many counts of this clone. Other nucleotide sequences in the sample specify the same CDR3. The V and J genes are TRBV6-6 and TRBJ2-3; D might be TRBD1 (5 bases). The ends were cut back, 2 bases at V and 1 base at J, with 16 bases in the middle. The CDR3 consists of 17 residues. Germline V gene data show CDR1 as MNHNY and CDR2 as SVGAGI (reference sequence). CDR3 coding DNA: TGTGCCAGCAGTTACACCTTGGGGCGAGCTGGCACAGATACGCAGTATTTT. It specifies CASSYTLGRAGTDTQYF.

This clone has a handful of counts. One end of the junction does not line up with germline, which may come from a read error. This chain links TRBV6-1 with TRBJ2-7; the D is unclear. The CDR3 has 12 amino acids. Germline V gene sequence: CDR1 MNHNS, CDR2 SASEGT. The CDR3: CASSLDIYEQYF. The DNA for the CDR3 is TGCGCCAGCAGCCTCGACATTTACGAGCAGTACTTC.

At least ten counts were recorded for this clone. The J gene is TRBJ2-4, the V gene TRBV18; 9 bases map to TRBD1. Germline CDR1 is KGHSH and CDR2 is LQKENI. The CDR3 loop spans 16 amino acids. The V gene end was trimmed by 3 bases and the J gene end by 6 bases; junction bases not matched to a gene: 9. For the CDR3, the DNA is TGTGCCAGCTCACCGCTGGGACAGGGAGGGCGAAACATTCAGTACTTC. Translated, it gives CASSPLGQGGRNIQYF.

This clone was seen a few times. This chain connects TRBV28 to TRBJ1-1; weak D call: TRBD1 (5 bases). Germline-derived CDR1 and CDR2 are MDHEN and SYDVKM. The CDR3 length is 13 residues. The CDR3 protein is CESSLGTNTEAFF. CDR3 DNA: TGTGAAAGCAGTTTAGGGACGAACACTGAAGCTTTCTTT.

This chain links TRBV19 with TRBJ1-5, with 10 bases matching TRBD1. Germline assignment: CDR1 LNHDA and CDR2 SQIVND (reference sequence). The J segment lost 4 bases and the V segment lost 6 bases, leaving 3 bases of the junction unmatched. The CDR3 extends over 14 amino acids. In DNA, the CDR3 is TGTGCCAGTAGCCCGGGACAGGGGAATCAGCCCCAGCATTTT. Amino acid sequence: CASSPGQGNQPQHF.

This clone has a count of ten or more. The chain is built from TRBV12-3 or TRBV12-4 and TRBJ1-4; 9 nucleotides match TRBD1. V lost 3 bases to trimming and J lost 2 bases; unmatched junction nucleotides: 10. The CDR3 length is 18 residues. CDR3 nucleotides: TGTGCCAGCAGTTTTTTCCAGGGGACAGGGATCACTAATGAAAAACTGTTTTTT. Translating it yields CASSFFQGTGITNEKLFF.

This clone was seen repeatedly, ten times or more. The chain is built from TRBV28 and TRBJ1-4; weak D call: TRBD1 (5 bases). The V end was cut by 8 bases, the J end by 4 bases, with 17 bases between. The CDR3 has 15 amino acids. Germline V gene sequence: CDR1 MDHEN, CDR2 SYDVKM. The CDR3 region is CASGGETEDNEKLFF. The CDR3 DNA reads TGTGCCAGCGGGGGGGAGACGGAGGATAATGAAAAACTGTTTTTT.

This clone is medium-sized within its sample. The chain carries TRBV24-1 and TRBJ2-7; 7 bases fit TRBD1. This CDR3 has 13 amino acids. CDR1 and CDR2 (germline): KGHDR, SFDVKD. Trimming removed 5 bases from V and 3 bases from J; junction bases left unmatched: 3. DNA of the CDR3: TGTGCCACCAGTGGGTGGGACAGCTACGAGCAGTACTTC. It translates to CATSGWDSYEQYF.

The table lists this clone with many counts. The chain combines TRBV20-1 with TRBJ2-1, with TRBD2 matching 10 bases. V trimming: 2 bases; J trimming: 6 bases; junction bases outside the gene matches: 19. CDR3 size: 19 residues. In germline, CDR1 is DFQATT, CDR2 SNEGSKA (reference sequence). The CDR3 reads CSARRVNAAGGIMANEQFF. CDR3 DNA: TGCAGTGCTAGAAGAGTTAACGCAGCGGGAGGGATAATGGCCAATGAGCAGTTCTTC.

This clone was seen repeatedly, ten times or more. The V call is TRBV29-1, the J call TRBJ1-2; TRBD1 is a possible D gene (5 bases). Trimming cost V 0 bases and J 7 bases, with 12 bases left between them. CDR3 size: 13 residues. Per the germline V gene, CDR1 is SQVTM and CDR2 is ANQGSEA. DNA for the CDR3: TGCAGCGTTGAAGATCAAGGAGGGGCTGGCTACACCTTC. It yields the protein CSVEDQGGAGYTF.

This clone was counted many times. V gene TRBV27 combines with J gene TRBJ2-1; 10 bases line up with TRBD2. This CDR3 has 16 amino acids. The junction had 6 bases not matched to a gene; V was cut back by 3 bases and J by 4 bases. The germline V gene has CDR1 MNHEY and CDR2 SMNVEV (reference sequence). The CDR3 bases are TGTGCCAGCAGTTTTTTGGCTAGCGGGAGTTACAATGAGCAGTTCTTC. Protein: CASSFLASGSYNEQFF.

The sample holds many counts of this clone. The V and J genes are TRBV10-2 and TRBJ1-1; D gene unclear. The CDR3 extends over 13 amino acids. V shed 2 bases and J shed 4 bases, with 8 bases lying between them. Germline V gene data show CDR1 as WSHSY and CDR2 as SAAADI. Here the CDR3 reads CASSEGRLTEAFF. In DNA form, the CDR3 reads TGCGCCAGCAGTGAGGGACGGCTCACTGAAGCTTTCTTT.

The sample holds many counts of this clone. This chain connects TRBV2 to TRBJ2-7; tentatively, D is TRBD1 (6 bases). CDR3 length equals 14 residues. In germline, CDR1 is SNHLY, CDR2 FYNNEI. Trimming cost V 4 bases and J 1 base, with 11 bases left between them. CDR3 protein: CASSGGQPSYEQYF. CDR3 DNA: TGTGCCAGCAGTGGAGGACAGCCTTCCTACGAGCAGTACTTC.

The table lists this clone with many counts. The chain carries TRBV7-2 and TRBJ2-5, with D possibly matching TRBD1 (6 bases). Germline V gives CDR1 SGHTA, CDR2 FQGNSA. Trimming removed 5 bases at V and 4 bases at J, with 20 bases between. The CDR3 runs to 16 residues. The chain's CDR3 is CASSQLTGLVSETQYF. CDR3 DNA sequence: TGTGCCAGCAGCCAACTGACAGGATTGGTGTCAGAGACCCAGTACTTC.

This chain connects TRBV18 to TRBJ2-7; no reliable D call. The ends were cut back, 1 base at V and 6 bases at J, with 7 bases in the middle. This CDR3 is 12 amino acids long. From germline, CDR1 is KGHSH and CDR2 LQKENI. The CDR3 loop reads CASSPLGGEQYF. In nucleotides, the CDR3 is TGTGCCAGCTCACCACTTGGTGGCGAGCAGTACTTC.